A single sample gave rise to the 6 T cell receptor beta chains below, sequenced in a study of T cell repertoires in cytomegalovirus infection. TCRdb re-called the reads with MiXCR, one entry per CDR3 protein. The table lists about 47,000 distinct CDR3 sequences, around 20% of them singletons. These receptors' targets are unknown. Sequences were derived from CD8+ T cells from cultured PBMCs, sampled from culture after CMV antigen stimulation. The receptors derive from a human donor in good health (CMV status not recorded). Some clones in this sample may be carry-over from other donors' samples.

This clonotype was counted between two and nine times. The V call is TRBV10-3, the J call TRBJ1-1; 8 bases fit TRBD1. The V segment lost 3 bases and the J segment 8 bases; nucleotides outside the gene matches: 5. The V gene's germline CDR1 is ENHRY and CDR2 SYGVKD. This CDR3 spans 13 amino acids. The CDR3 DNA sequence: TGTGCCATCAGTGAAGACAGGGGTATGGAAGCTTTCTTT. This encodes CAISEDRGMEAFF.

This clonotype was found a few times. The V and J genes are TRBV7-2 and TRBJ1-6; TRBD1 agrees at 9 bases. The CDR3 loop spans 15 amino acids. J gave up 12 bases and V 1 base, and 7 bases lay outside the gene matches. The V gene's germline CDR1 is SGHTA and CDR2 FQGNSA. The CDR3 DNA is TGTGCCAGCAGCTTAGTTGGGACAGGGCGGGGACCCCTCCACTTT. Translation: CASSLVGTGRGPLHF.

This clonotype appeared a few times. This chain connects TRBV7-2 to TRBJ2-1, with D perhaps given as TRBD1 or TRBD2 (5 bases each). CDR1 and CDR2 (germline): SGHTA, FQGNSA. Trimming removed 4 bases from V and 9 bases from J, with 28 bases in between. The CDR3 contains 18 residues. CDR3 in amino acids: CASSSDPTGAVSYGEQFF. The CDR3 bases are TGTGCCAGCAGCTCCGATCCTACCGGGGCTGTCTCCTACGGTGAGCAGTTCTTC. The full variable domain, its missing parts supplied by reference TRBV7-2 and TRBJ2-1, is GAGVSQSPSNKVTEKGKDVELRCDPISGHTALYWYRQSLGQGLEFLIYFQGNSAPDKSGLPSDRFSAERTGGSVSTLTIQRTQQEDSAVYLCASSSDPTGAVSYGEQFFGPGTRLTVL.

This rearrangement joins TRBV4-1 to TRBJ1-1, with D maybe TRBD1 (5 bases). Germline loops: CDR1 MGHRA, CDR2 YSYEKL. Trimming left V 1 base short and J 4 bases short, with 13 bases between. CDR3 length: 15 amino acids. The CDR3 nucleotides read TGCGCCAGCAGCCAAGGTACAGGCATTCTCACTGAAGCTTTCTTT. Amino acids: CASSQGTGILTEAFF.

This chain uses TRBV6-8 with TRBJ1-1, with D perhaps matching TRBD1 (5 bases). The V and J ends lost 3 bases and 8 bases respectively, with 13 bases between them. Per the germline V gene, CDR1 is MNHGY and CDR2 is SAAAGT. The CDR3 extends over 13 amino acids. The CDR3, as DNA: TGTGCCAGCAGTTATTTGGTAGACAGAGAAGCTTTCTTT. Translated, it gives CASSYLVDREAFF.

This clonotype was seen a few times. CDR3 DNA sequence: TGTGCCAGCAGTTCCCTCTCAGACGGACGGGTCACAGATACGCAGTATTTT. Its translation: CASSSLSDGRVTDTQYF. The chain uses TRBV7-6 and TRBJ2-3; D is unclear. The ends were cut back, 6 bases at V and 2 bases at J, with 21 bases in the middle. Germline V gene data show CDR1 as SGHVS and CDR2 as FNYEAQ. CDR3 length equals 17 residues.